The 23 T cell receptor beta chains in this list originate from one sample, sequenced in a study of cytomegalovirus exposure and HLA in healthy donors. Amplification used 60 Vbeta primers and 13 Jbeta primers. Sequencing used immunoSEQ multiplex PCR; TCRdb keeps in-frame clones, though not all of them. The sample includes more than 100,000 clones, about two thirds of them seen just once. Sequencing was carried out using PBMCs. The receptors here all came from a woman between 40 and 55 years old in good health and CMV-seronegative.

CDR3 DNA: TGTGCCATCAGGGACCTCGGCGGAGGCGACACTGAAGCTTTCTTT. This encodes CAIRDLGGGDTEAFF. The rearrangement joins TRBV10-3 to TRBJ1-1; D remains ambiguous. Germline CDR1 ENHRY, CDR2 SYGVKD. Deletions cut 6 bases from V and 3 bases from J, with 17 bases between. The length of the CDR3 is 15 residues.

The DNA for the CDR3 is TGTGCCAGCAGCCTGGGCCGAAACTATGGCTACACCTTC. Translation gives CASSLGRNYGYTF. The genes are TRBV11-1 and TRBJ1-2; no definite D call. CDR1 is SGHAT, CDR2 FQDESV, per germline (reference sequence). Trimming stripped 5 bases from V and 2 bases from J, with 9 bases between. The CDR3 sequence is 13 residues long.

The chain links TRBV7-2 to TRBJ2-7, with D perhaps TRBD1 (6 bases). The germline V gene has CDR1 SGHTA and CDR2 FQGNSA. The CDR3 length is 16 residues. V gave up 5 bases and J gave up 3 bases, with 20 bases separating them. The CDR3 region has the DNA TGTGCCAGCAGCCTTTCGACTACACGAGGGGGCTACGAGCAGTACTTC. It specifies CASSLSTTRGGYEQYF.

The chain recombines TRBV7-8 with TRBJ2-5, with a weak D call TRBD2 (5 bases). Germline loops: CDR1 SGHVS, CDR2 FQNEAQ. The CDR3 length is 16 residues. Trimming removed 5 bases at V and 4 bases at J, with 20 bases between. CDR3 in DNA: TGTGCCAGCAGCCCCCCCTATCAGGCGGGCGGAGAGACCCAGTACTTC. Protein: CASSPPYQAGGETQYF. The whole variable domain, filled in from reference TRBV7-8 and TRBJ2-5, reads GAGVSQSPRYKVAKRGQDVALRCDPISGHVSLFWYQQALGQGPEFLTYFQNEAQLDKSGLPSDRFFAERPEGSVSTLKIQRTQQEDSAVYLCASSPPYQAGGETQYFGPGTRLLVL.

This chain links TRBV4-1 with TRBJ1-6; no clear D. Germline lookup yields CDR1 MGHRA and CDR2 YSYEKL. Trimming pared 1 base from V and 6 bases from J, leaving 13 bases between. This CDR3 contains 16 residues. The CDR3 spells CASSQVVVSFNSPLHF. For the CDR3, the DNA is TGCGCCAGCAGCCAAGTCGTAGTGAGCTTTAATTCACCCCTCCACTTT.

The rearrangement joins TRBV10-3 to TRBJ1-2; 9 bases align to TRBD1. From germline, CDR1 is ENHRY and CDR2 SYGVKD. V lost 7 bases and J lost 1; bases outside the gene matches: 13. This CDR3 is built from 17 residues. The CDR3 region has the DNA TGTGCCATCAAGGCCCCAGCGACAGGGGGGGTTAACTATGGCTACACCTTC. It translates to CAIKAPATGGVNYGYTF.

V and J are TRBV6-1 and TRBJ2-7; D may be TRBD1 (5 bases). The V gene lost 5 bases and the J gene lost 3 bases, with 8 bases spanning the gap. Germline values: CDR1 MNHNS, CDR2 SASEGT. This CDR3 has 12 amino acids. Here the CDR3 reads CASSRQHYEQYF. In nucleotides, the CDR3 is TGTGCCAGCAGTCGACAGCACTACGAGCAGTACTTC.

This chain joins TRBV4-1 and TRBJ1-5, with 7 bases that match TRBD1. V was clipped by 0 bases and J by 2 bases; unmatched bases: 7. Germline CDR1 MGHRA, CDR2 YSYEKL. The length of the CDR3 is 17 residues. This chain's CDR3 is CASSQDPGDSGNQPQHF. The CDR3 region has the DNA TGCGCCAGCAGCCAAGATCCAGGGGACAGCGGCAATCAGCCCCAGCATTTT.

This clone has just a few counts. This sequence joins TRBV6-1 and TRBJ1-2, with 9 bases matching TRBD1. Germline trimming cut 4 bases from V and 8 bases from J; bases unmatched to any gene: 5. Germline CDR1 reads MNHNS; CDR2 reads SASEGT. The CDR3 sequence is 13 residues long. CDR3 sequence: CASSGNRGRGYTF. The CDR3 coding sequence is TGTGCCAGCAGTGGGAACAGGGGGCGAGGCTACACCTTC.

The chain is built from TRBV7-3 and TRBJ2-6; 7 bases line up with TRBD1. The CDR3 is 14 residues long. Germline-derived CDR1 and CDR2 are SGHTA and FQGTGA. Germline trimming cut 5 bases from V and 9 bases from J; bases unmatched to any gene: 7. The chain's CDR3 is CASSRDRWDNVLTF. CDR3 nucleotide sequence: TGTGCCAGCAGCCGGGACAGATGGGACAACGTCCTGACTTTC.

The chain combines TRBV5-6 with TRBJ2-1, with D tentatively TRBD2 (6 bases). Germline CDR1 reads SGHDT; CDR2 reads YYEEEE. Trimming shortened V by 4 bases and J by 6 bases, and 20 bases separated the two germline ends. CDR3 length: 16 amino acids. The CDR3 DNA follows: TGTGCCAGCAGCGGGGGGTGGCTCTCTGGGGGCAATGAGCAGTTCTTC. Translated: CASSGGWLSGGNEQFF.

This clone was recorded only once. The chain recombines TRBV5-4 with TRBJ1-2; 9 nucleotides agree with TRBD1. In germline, CDR1 is SGHNT, CDR2 YYREEE (reference sequence). The CDR3 totals 15 residues. J gave up 4 bases and V 5 bases, and 9 bases lay outside the gene matches. Here the CDR3 reads CASSWTGVLAYGYTF. In nucleotides, the CDR3 is TGTGCCAGCAGTTGGACAGGGGTTCTGGCCTATGGCTACACCTTC.

In this sample, this clone turned up a few times. The chain combines TRBV6-1 with TRBJ1-1; no clear D. The CDR3 spans 13 residues. With 1 base removed from V and 10 bases from J, the gap between germline ends came to 13 bases. Per germline, CDR1 MNHNS and CDR2 SASEGT. The CDR3 DNA reads TGTGCCAGCAGTGAAGGACTCGGTGTGGGAGCTTTCTTT. It encodes CASSEGLGVGAFF.

The chain joins TRBV19 to TRBJ2-4; D may be TRBD2 (5 bases). The CDR3 contains 15 residues. V was clipped by 8 bases and J by 5 bases, with 19 bases between them. Germline V CDR1 and CDR2: LNHDA, SQIVND (reference sequence). This CDR3 reads CASLKSGERENIQYF. CDR3 sequence (DNA): TGTGCCAGTCTGAAGTCGGGTGAGAGGGAAAACATTCAGTACTTC.

This clone was found a few times. The chain joins TRBV6-5 to TRBJ1-2, with TRBD1 as a possible D gene (6 bases). Germline CDR1 and CDR2: MNHEY and SVGAGI. The CDR3 sequence is 15 residues long. V lost 2 bases, J lost 0 bases, and 10 bases lay in between. In DNA, the CDR3 is TGTGCCAGCAGTTACCGCGGGGGCTCTAACTATGGCTACACCTTC. This codes for CASSYRGGSNYGYTF.

A word on this clone: At one of its ends the junction is not consistent with the germline gene, which may arise from a read error. The identical CDR3 is also encoded by other nucleotide sequences in the sample. V and J are TRBV18 and TRBJ1-1; perhaps TRBD1 as D (6 bases). The germline CDR1 and CDR2 sequences are KGHSH and LQKENI. The CDR3 consists of 14 residues. CDR3 sequence: CASSPGTPNTEAFF. CDR3 DNA: TGTGCCAGCTCGCCCGGGACACCTAACACTGAAGCCTTCTTT.

This chain links TRBV9 with TRBJ1-1; perhaps TRBD1 as D (5 bases). The germline gives CDR1 SGDLS, CDR2 YYNGEE. V was pared by 0 bases and J by 4 bases, with 13 bases between. The CDR3 is 15 amino acids. The DNA for the CDR3 is TGTGCCAGCAGCGTAGGGGAGGGGAGGAGCACTGAAGCTTTCTTT. Its translation: CASSVGEGRSTEAFF.

The V gene is TRBV7-7, the J gene TRBJ2-7, with TRBD1 matching 11 bases. The CDR3 runs 15 residues. With V trimmed by 5 bases and J by 7 bases, 10 bases remained unmatched. Germline-derived CDR1 and CDR2 are SSHAT and FNYEAQ (reference sequence). The CDR3 DNA is TGTGCCAGCAGCCCCGGGACAGGGGGTTATGGAGAGCAGTACTTC. Protein: CASSPGTGGYGEQYF.

The V gene is TRBV4-3, the J gene TRBJ2-1; 8 bases match TRBD1. The germline V gene encodes CDR1 LGHNA and CDR2 YSLEER. The CDR3 consists of 15 residues. V was clipped by 0 bases and J by 8 bases; unmatched bases: 6. For the CDR3, the DNA is TGCGCCAGCAGCCAAGATGAGGCAGGGGGCTATGAGCAGTTCTTC. Translating it yields CASSQDEAGGYEQFF.

V and J are TRBV29-1 and TRBJ1-5; tentative D call: TRBD1 (6 bases). Trimming left V 7 bases short and J 0 bases short, with 13 bases between. From germline, CDR1 is SQVTM and CDR2 ANQGSEA. The CDR3 extends over 14 amino acids. CDR3 bases: TGCAGCGCCGCGACAGGAACTAGCAATCAGCCCCAGCATTTT. Translation: CSAATGTSNQPQHF. The whole variable domain, filled in from reference TRBV29-1 and TRBJ1-5, reads SAVISQKPSRDICQRGTSLTIQCQVDSQVTMMFWYRQQPGQSLTLIATANQGSEATYESGFVIDKFPISRPNLTFSTLTVSNMSPEDSSIYLCSAATGTSNQPQHFGDGTRLSIL.

This clone appeared a few times. The sample has other DNA sequences that encode this CDR3 too. The CDR3 region is CASSLGLAGGGDTQYF. The CDR3 bases are TGTGCCAGCAGCTTAGGGCTAGCGGGGGGGGGAGATACGCAGTATTTT. This chain uses TRBV7-9 with TRBJ2-3; 12 nucleotides agree with TRBD2. After removal of 1 base from V and 5 bases from J, the junction contained 4 bases not matched to a gene. The CDR3 runs 16 residues. The germline V gene encodes CDR1 SEHNR and CDR2 FQNEAQ (reference sequence).

This chain joins TRBV5-1 and TRBJ2-3; D might be TRBD1 (5 bases). Trimming removed 1 base from V and 0 bases from J, with 9 bases in between. Germline V gene sequence: CDR1 SGHRS, CDR2 YFSETQ. The CDR3 sequence is 15 residues long. The CDR3 DNA reads as TGCGCCAGCAGCTTGACAGGTTTCAGCACAGATACGCAGTATTTT. Protein product: CASSLTGFSTDTQYF.

The V call is TRBV27, the J call TRBJ1-6, with D possibly matching TRBD1 (5 bases). Trimming pared 4 bases from V and 9 bases from J, leaving 16 bases between. This CDR3 has 15 residues. CDR1 is MNHEY and CDR2 is SMNVEV in the germline V gene (reference sequence). The CDR3 reads CASSSAITGGSPLHF. The CDR3 DNA is TGTGCCAGCAGTTCCGCAATCACCGGGGGTTCACCCCTCCACTTT.